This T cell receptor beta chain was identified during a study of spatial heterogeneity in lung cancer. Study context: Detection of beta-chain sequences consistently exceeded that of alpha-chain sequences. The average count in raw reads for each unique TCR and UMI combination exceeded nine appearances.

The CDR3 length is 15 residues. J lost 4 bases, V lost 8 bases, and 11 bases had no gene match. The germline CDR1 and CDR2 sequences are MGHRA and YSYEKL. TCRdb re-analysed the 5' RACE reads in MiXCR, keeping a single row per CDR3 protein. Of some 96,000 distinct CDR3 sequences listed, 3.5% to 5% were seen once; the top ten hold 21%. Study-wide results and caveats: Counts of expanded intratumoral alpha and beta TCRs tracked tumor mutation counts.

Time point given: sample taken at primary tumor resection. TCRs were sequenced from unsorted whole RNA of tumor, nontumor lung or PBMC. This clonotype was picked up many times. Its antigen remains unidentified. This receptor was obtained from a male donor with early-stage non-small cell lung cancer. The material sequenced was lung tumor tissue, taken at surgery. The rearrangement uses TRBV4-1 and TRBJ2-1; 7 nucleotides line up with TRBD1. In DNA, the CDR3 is TGCGCCAGCTCGACGACAGGGATTTTATACAATGAGCAGTTCTTC. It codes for CASSTTGILYNEQFF.